Listed below are T cell receptor beta chains from one sample, sequenced in a study of blood T cell repertoires in COVID-19. The repertoire was sequenced with immunoSEQ multiplex PCR; TCRdb's copy has only in-frame clones and lacks some. In the table there are 180,000 or so clones, around 87% of which are singletons. Sequencing used peripheral blood. These receptors originate from a man aged 18 to 29 with acute or convalescent COVID-19. The CDR3 runs from the conserved cysteine through the conserved F or W. The order of the fields is clone size, J gene, CDR3 length, D gene, V gene, CDR3 protein, CDR3 DNA. D genes are given only for firm matches. Expanded clones get a size class; other rows say once, few or many, or leave the size out.

abundance: .
j_gene: TRBJ2-7
len: 14
d_gene: .
v_gene: TRBV6-5
CDR3aa: CASPIRQSSYEQYF
CDR3nt: TGTGCCAGCCCAATTAGACAGAGCTCCTACGAGCAGTACTTC

abundance: once
j_gene: TRBJ2-1
len: 14
d_gene: TRBD2
v_gene: TRBV6-6
CDR3aa: CATRPGLAGREQFF
CDR3nt: TGTGCCACTCGTCCGGGACTAGCGGGGAGAGAGCAGTTCTTC

abundance: once
j_gene: TRBJ2-5
len: 15
d_gene: TRBD2
v_gene: TRBV2
CDR3aa: CASSTVGTREETQYF
CDR3nt: TGTGCCAGCAGCACGGTAGGGACTAGGGAAGAGACCCAGTACTTC

abundance: .
j_gene: TRBJ2-3
len: 13
d_gene: .
v_gene: TRBV30
CDR3aa: CAWDKQSTDTQYF
CDR3nt: TGTGCCTGGGACAAGCAAAGCACAGATACGCAGTATTTT

abundance: few
j_gene: TRBJ1-3
len: 16
d_gene: TRBD1
v_gene: TRBV29-1
CDR3aa: CSVGGQGGVGGNTIYF
CDR3nt: TGCAGCGTTGGGGGACAGGGCGGAGTAGGTGGAAACACCATATATTTT

abundance: .
j_gene: TRBJ1-1
len: 13
d_gene: .
v_gene: TRBV28
CDR3aa: CASSFMDSNEAFF
CDR3nt: TGTGCCAGCAGTTTCATGGACTCTAATGAAGCTTTCTTT

abundance: .
j_gene: TRBJ1-5
len: 16
d_gene: .
v_gene: TRBV7-8
CDR3aa: CASSARGRVDNQPQHF
CDR3nt: TGTGCCAGCAGCGCTAGGGGGAGGGTCGACAATCAGCCCCAGCATTTT

abundance: .
j_gene: TRBJ2-4
len: 13
d_gene: .
v_gene: TRBV25-1
CDR3aa: CASSEYQGSIQYF
CDR3nt: TGTGCCAGCAGTGAATACCAGGGCTCCATTCAGTACTTC

abundance: .
j_gene: TRBJ2-3
len: 16
d_gene: .
v_gene: TRBV19
CDR3aa: CASSIDRGTGTDTQYF
CDR3nt: TGTGCCAGTAGTATAGATCGGGGGACAGGCACAGATACGCAGTATTTT

abundance: .
j_gene: TRBJ2-5
len: 14
d_gene: TRBD2
v_gene: TRBV27
CDR3aa: CASSLLGGSETQYF
CDR3nt: TGTGCCAGCAGTTTATTGGGGGGGTCAGAGACCCAGTACTTC

abundance: .
j_gene: TRBJ2-5
len: 16
d_gene: TRBD1
v_gene: TRBV24-1
CDR3aa: CATSDPPGTGVETQYF
CDR3nt: TGTGCCACCAGTGACCCTCCCGGGACAGGGGTAGAGACCCAGTACTTC

abundance: .
j_gene: TRBJ1-2
len: 15
d_gene: TRBD1
v_gene: TRBV4-1
CDR3aa: CASSLGQGDNYGYTF
CDR3nt: TGCGCCAGCAGCTTAGGACAGGGGGATAACTATGGCTACACCTTC

abundance: .
j_gene: TRBJ2-7
len: 16
d_gene: TRBD1
v_gene: TRBV18
CDR3aa: CASSLRGQGAVYEQYF
CDR3nt: TGTGCCAGCTCACTTAGGGGACAGGGGGCAGTCTACGAGCAGTACTTC

abundance: .
j_gene: TRBJ1-5
len: 14
d_gene: TRBD1
v_gene: TRBV30
CDR3aa: CAWRARDRKSPQHF
CDR3nt: TGTGCCTGGAGGGCACGGGACAGGAAGAGTCCCCAGCATTTT

abundance: .
j_gene: TRBJ1-1
len: 14
d_gene: TRBD1
v_gene: TRBV5-1
CDR3aa: CASSSGQGISEAFF
CDR3nt: TGCGCCAGCAGCTCAGGACAGGGCATTTCTGAAGCTTTCTTT

abundance: .
j_gene: TRBJ2-5
len: 14
d_gene: TRBD1
v_gene: TRBV10-3
CDR3aa: CAISEGQVPETQYF
CDR3nt: TGTGCCATCAGTGAGGGACAGGTTCCCGAGACCCAGTACTTC

abundance: .
j_gene: TRBJ2-1
len: 14
d_gene: TRBD1
v_gene: TRBV7-9
CDR3aa: CASSAGTGYSEQFF
CDR3nt: TGTGCCAGCAGCGCCGGGACAGGGTATAGTGAGCAGTTCTTC

abundance: .
j_gene: TRBJ2-6
len: 16
d_gene: .
v_gene: TRBV23-1
CDR3aa: CASSQSQFSGANVLTF
CDR3nt: TGCGCCAGCAGTCAATCTCAGTTCTCTGGGGCCAACGTCCTGACTTTC

abundance: .
j_gene: TRBJ1-3
len: 16
d_gene: .
v_gene: TRBV27
CDR3aa: CATTKDRPNSGNTIYF
CDR3nt: TGTGCCACCACCAAAGACAGACCGAACTCTGGAAACACCATATATTTT

abundance: .
j_gene: TRBJ1-3
len: 14
d_gene: TRBD1
v_gene: TRBV10-2
CDR3aa: CASRTGGSGNTIYF
CDR3nt: TGCGCCAGCAGAACAGGGGGCTCTGGAAACACCATATATTTT

abundance: .
j_gene: TRBJ2-5
len: 14
d_gene: .
v_gene: TRBV30
CDR3aa: CAWSGLNSEETQYF
CDR3nt: TGTGCCTGGAGTGGTCTAAACAGTGAAGAGACCCAGTACTTC

abundance: .
j_gene: TRBJ1-2
len: 14
d_gene: .
v_gene: TRBV2
CDR3aa: CASSDEARNYGYTF
CDR3nt: TGTGCCAGCAGTGATGAGGCGCGGAACTATGGCTACACCTTC

abundance: .
j_gene: TRBJ2-2
len: 16
d_gene: TRBD2
v_gene: TRBV13
CDR3aa: CASSLGLAGPTGELFF
CDR3nt: TGTGCCAGCAGCTTAGGGCTAGCGGGCCCCACCGGGGAGCTGTTTTTT

abundance: .
j_gene: TRBJ1-6
len: 16
d_gene: TRBD1
v_gene: TRBV4-1
CDR3aa: CASSQEPGDRGSPLHF
CDR3nt: TGCGCCAGCAGCCAAGAGCCAGGGGACAGGGGATCACCCCTCCACTTT

abundance: .
j_gene: TRBJ2-5
len: 14
d_gene: .
v_gene: TRBV13
CDR3aa: CASSSFLSGETQYF
CDR3nt: TGTGCCAGCAGCTCCTTTCTCTCAGGGGAGACCCAGTACTTC

abundance: .
j_gene: TRBJ2-6
len: 16
d_gene: .
v_gene: TRBV7-3
CDR3aa: CASSARLSSGANVLTF
CDR3nt: TGTGCCAGCAGCGCACGATTGAGCTCTGGGGCCAACGTCCTGACTTTC

abundance: .
j_gene: TRBJ1-5
len: 18
d_gene: TRBD1
v_gene: TRBV19
CDR3aa: CATRRRTSDRDSNQPQHF
CDR3nt: TGTGCCACCCGAAGGAGGACGTCTGACAGGGATAGCAATCAGCCCCAGCATTTT

abundance: .
j_gene: TRBJ2-5
len: 11
d_gene: .
v_gene: TRBV5-1
CDR3aa: CASSEKETQYF
CDR3nt: TGCGCCAGCAGCGAGAAAGAGACCCAGTACTTC

abundance: .
j_gene: TRBJ1-6
len: 13
d_gene: .
v_gene: TRBV5-1
CDR3aa: CASKGDGFSPLHF
CDR3nt: TGCGCCAGCAAAGGAGACGGGTTTTCACCCCTCCACTTT

abundance: .
j_gene: TRBJ2-2
len: 15
d_gene: .
v_gene: TRBV5-1
CDR3aa: CASSSTVTNTGELFF
CDR3nt: TGCGCCAGCAGCTCGACAGTTACGAACACCGGGGAGCTGTTTTTT

abundance: .
j_gene: TRBJ2-2
len: 15
d_gene: TRBD1
v_gene: TRBV10-2
CDR3aa: CASSFTGANTGELFF
CDR3nt: TGCGCCAGCAGCTTCACAGGGGCGAACACCGGGGAGCTGTTTTTT

abundance: .
j_gene: TRBJ2-7
len: 12
d_gene: TRBD2
v_gene: TRBV19
CDR3aa: CATSLAGDEQYF
CDR3nt: TGTGCCACAAGCCTAGCGGGGGACGAGCAGTACTTC

abundance: few
j_gene: TRBJ2-5
len: 14
d_gene: .
v_gene: TRBV4-1
CDR3aa: CASSPRTVQETQYF
CDR3nt: TGCGCCAGCAGCCCTCGGACAGTCCAAGAGACCCAGTACTTC

abundance: .
j_gene: TRBJ1-5
len: 15
d_gene: TRBD1
v_gene: TRBV6-6
CDR3aa: CASRRTGGKNQPQHF
CDR3nt: TGTGCCAGCAGACGGACAGGGGGCAAGAATCAGCCCCAGCATTTT

abundance: .
j_gene: TRBJ1-1
len: 14
d_gene: .
v_gene: TRBV27
CDR3aa: CASNSLDRNTEAFF
CDR3nt: TGTGCCAGCAATTCCTTAGACAGAAACACTGAAGCTTTCTTT

abundance: .
j_gene: TRBJ2-1
len: 14
d_gene: TRBD1
v_gene: TRBV10-3
CDR3aa: CAIRRTGLSNEQFF
CDR3nt: TGTGCCATCAGAAGGACAGGTTTGAGCAATGAGCAGTTCTTC

abundance: .
j_gene: TRBJ1-1
len: 15
d_gene: TRBD1
v_gene: TRBV11-2
CDR3aa: CASSLSGGEFSEAFF
CDR3nt: TGTGCCAGCAGCTTATCAGGGGGCGAGTTCTCTGAAGCTTTCTTT

abundance: few
j_gene: TRBJ1-4
len: 15
d_gene: .
v_gene: TRBV7-9
CDR3aa: CASSPRESSEEKLFF
CDR3nt: TGTGCCAGCAGCCCCCGGGAATCCTCGGAGGAAAAACTGTTTTTT

abundance: .
j_gene: TRBJ2-5
len: 14
d_gene: TRBD2
v_gene: TRBV14
CDR3aa: CASSQALAAETQYF
CDR3nt: TGTGCCAGCAGCCAAGCACTAGCGGCAGAGACCCAGTACTTC

abundance: .
j_gene: TRBJ1-5
len: 14
d_gene: .
v_gene: TRBV30
CDR3aa: CAWSGQHSNQPQHF
CDR3nt: TGTGCCTGGAGTGGACAGCATAGCAATCAGCCCCAGCATTTT

abundance: few
j_gene: TRBJ1-4
len: 13
d_gene: TRBD1
v_gene: TRBV19
CDR3aa: CASNRGLKEKLFF
CDR3nt: TGTGCCAGCAACAGGGGGTTGAAGGAAAAACTGTTTTTT

abundance: .
j_gene: TRBJ2-2
len: 15
d_gene: .
v_gene: TRBV2
CDR3aa: CASRAGLGNTGELFF
CDR3nt: TGTGCCAGCAGGGCCGGACTCGGGAACACCGGGGAGCTGTTTTTT

abundance: .
j_gene: TRBJ1-4
len: 14
d_gene: .
v_gene: TRBV18
CDR3aa: CASSPTSGNEKLFF
CDR3nt: TGTGCCAGCTCACCAACGTCCGGGAACGAAAAACTGTTTTTT

abundance: .
j_gene: TRBJ1-2
len: 15
d_gene: TRBD1
v_gene: TRBV24-1
CDR3aa: CATSDGTGQVVGYTF
CDR3nt: TGTGCCACCAGTGATGGGACAGGGCAGGTAGTGGGCTACACCTTC

abundance: .
j_gene: TRBJ2-4
len: 15
d_gene: TRBD2
v_gene: TRBV6-5
CDR3aa: CASSLGTSTKNIQYF
CDR3nt: TGTGCCAGCAGCCTTGGGACTAGCACCAAAAACATTCAGTACTTC

abundance: .
j_gene: TRBJ2-3
len: 15
d_gene: TRBD2
v_gene: TRBV4-1
CDR3aa: CASSQDQRDTDTQYF
CDR3nt: TGCGCCAGCAGCCAAGATCAGCGGGACACAGATACGCAGTATTTT

abundance: .
j_gene: TRBJ2-2
len: 16
d_gene: .
v_gene: TRBV9
CDR3aa: CASSISGTRNTGELFF
CDR3nt: TGTGCCAGCAGTATTTCCGGGACTCGGAACACCGGGGAGCTGTTTTTT

abundance: .
j_gene: TRBJ2-3
len: 17
d_gene: TRBD2
v_gene: TRBV11-3
CDR3aa: CASSLGLSGGLTDTQYF
CDR3nt: TGTGCCAGCAGCTTAGGACTCAGCGGGGGCCTCACAGATACGCAGTATTTT

abundance: .
j_gene: TRBJ1-3
len: 12
d_gene: .
v_gene: TRBV28
CDR3aa: CASSLPGDTHYF
CDR3nt: TGTGCCAGCAGTTTACCGGGAGATACCCACTATTTT

abundance: .
j_gene: TRBJ2-7
len: 11
d_gene: TRBD1
v_gene: TRBV12-3/TRBV12-4
CDR3aa: CASSVGQGKYF
CDR3nt: TGTGCCAGCAGTGTAGGACAGGGGAAGTACTTC

abundance: once
j_gene: TRBJ1-5
len: 14
d_gene: .
v_gene: TRBV28
CDR3aa: CASSLTEDWRPQHF
CDR3nt: TGTGCCAGCAGCCTGACAGAAGATTGGCGGCCCCAGCATTTT

abundance: .
j_gene: TRBJ2-1
len: 19
d_gene: .
v_gene: TRBV15
CDR3aa: CATSRELNRGDRRYNEQFF
CDR3nt: TGTGCCACCAGCAGGGAACTCAACCGGGGGGACAGGAGATACAATGAGCAGTTCTTC

abundance: .
j_gene: TRBJ1-5
len: 15
d_gene: TRBD1
v_gene: TRBV4-2
CDR3aa: CASSQEDRGNQPQHF
CDR3nt: TGTGCCAGCAGCCAAGAGGACAGGGGAAATCAGCCCCAGCATTTT

abundance: .
j_gene: TRBJ1-6
len: 14
d_gene: TRBD1
v_gene: TRBV2
CDR3aa: CASMGQGRNSPLHF
CDR3nt: TGTGCCAGCATGGGACAGGGACGCAATTCACCCCTCCACTTT

abundance: .
j_gene: TRBJ2-7
len: 14
d_gene: .
v_gene: TRBV10-1
CDR3aa: CASSEHRSSYEQYF
CDR3nt: TGCGCCAGCAGTGAGCACAGAAGCTCCTACGAGCAGTACTTC

abundance: .
j_gene: TRBJ1-2
len: 13
d_gene: TRBD1
v_gene: TRBV6-1
CDR3aa: CASSYDRVYGYTF
CDR3nt: TGTGCCAGCAGTTATGACAGGGTCTATGGCTACACCTTC

abundance: .
j_gene: TRBJ2-5
len: 16
d_gene: .
v_gene: TRBV7-2
CDR3aa: CASSYVRGGIQETQYF
CDR3nt: TGTGCCAGCAGCTATGTGAGGGGGGGGATACAAGAGACCCAGTACTTC

abundance: .
j_gene: TRBJ2-1
len: 19
d_gene: TRBD2
v_gene: TRBV28
CDR3aa: CASSSIGLAGPSSYNEQFF
CDR3nt: TGTGCCAGCAGTTCGATCGGACTAGCGGGACCGAGCTCCTACAATGAGCAGTTCTTC

abundance: .
j_gene: TRBJ1-1
len: 13
d_gene: .
v_gene: TRBV14
CDR3aa: CASSHRANTEAFF
CDR3nt: TGTGCCAGCAGCCACAGGGCGAACACTGAAGCTTTCTTT

abundance: .
j_gene: TRBJ2-3
len: 18
d_gene: .
v_gene: TRBV6-6
CDR3aa: CASSHGLGTNIGSDTQYF
CDR3nt: TGTGCCAGCAGTCACGGACTGGGAACGAATATTGGATCAGATACGCAGTATTTT